The present T cell receptor beta chain was sequenced within a study of blood T cell repertoires in COVID-19. The overall study: Some COVID-19 samples were acute and others convalescent; all came from the United States, Italy and Spain. PBMCs, B-cell-depleted T cells, or T cells were the source of the cDNA or gDNA that made up the material.

In the source study's methods: Estimation of nucleated cell counts relied on the amplification of reference gene primers. TCRdb's table, derived via immunoSEQ multiplex PCR, lists solely in-frame clones and lacks some. V, J and clone size were drawn from that table, and D and trimming were deduced from the DNA. The repertoire consists of more than 95,000 clones, with 79% occurring once and the leading ten covering 35% to 40%. Germline values: CDR1 LNHDA, CDR2 SQIVND (reference sequence). The CDR3 spans 14 residues. V lost 1 base, J lost 6 bases, and 5 bases stayed unmatched. This receptor was identified in a man in his forties with active or convalescent COVID-19. V gene TRBV19 combines with J gene TRBJ1-1; 7 nucleotides match TRBD1. Source material: peripheral blood. The CDR3 loop is CASSIVVGQAEAFF. The DNA of the CDR3 is TGTGCCAGTAGTATAGTAGTCGGACAGGCTGAAGCTTTCTTT.